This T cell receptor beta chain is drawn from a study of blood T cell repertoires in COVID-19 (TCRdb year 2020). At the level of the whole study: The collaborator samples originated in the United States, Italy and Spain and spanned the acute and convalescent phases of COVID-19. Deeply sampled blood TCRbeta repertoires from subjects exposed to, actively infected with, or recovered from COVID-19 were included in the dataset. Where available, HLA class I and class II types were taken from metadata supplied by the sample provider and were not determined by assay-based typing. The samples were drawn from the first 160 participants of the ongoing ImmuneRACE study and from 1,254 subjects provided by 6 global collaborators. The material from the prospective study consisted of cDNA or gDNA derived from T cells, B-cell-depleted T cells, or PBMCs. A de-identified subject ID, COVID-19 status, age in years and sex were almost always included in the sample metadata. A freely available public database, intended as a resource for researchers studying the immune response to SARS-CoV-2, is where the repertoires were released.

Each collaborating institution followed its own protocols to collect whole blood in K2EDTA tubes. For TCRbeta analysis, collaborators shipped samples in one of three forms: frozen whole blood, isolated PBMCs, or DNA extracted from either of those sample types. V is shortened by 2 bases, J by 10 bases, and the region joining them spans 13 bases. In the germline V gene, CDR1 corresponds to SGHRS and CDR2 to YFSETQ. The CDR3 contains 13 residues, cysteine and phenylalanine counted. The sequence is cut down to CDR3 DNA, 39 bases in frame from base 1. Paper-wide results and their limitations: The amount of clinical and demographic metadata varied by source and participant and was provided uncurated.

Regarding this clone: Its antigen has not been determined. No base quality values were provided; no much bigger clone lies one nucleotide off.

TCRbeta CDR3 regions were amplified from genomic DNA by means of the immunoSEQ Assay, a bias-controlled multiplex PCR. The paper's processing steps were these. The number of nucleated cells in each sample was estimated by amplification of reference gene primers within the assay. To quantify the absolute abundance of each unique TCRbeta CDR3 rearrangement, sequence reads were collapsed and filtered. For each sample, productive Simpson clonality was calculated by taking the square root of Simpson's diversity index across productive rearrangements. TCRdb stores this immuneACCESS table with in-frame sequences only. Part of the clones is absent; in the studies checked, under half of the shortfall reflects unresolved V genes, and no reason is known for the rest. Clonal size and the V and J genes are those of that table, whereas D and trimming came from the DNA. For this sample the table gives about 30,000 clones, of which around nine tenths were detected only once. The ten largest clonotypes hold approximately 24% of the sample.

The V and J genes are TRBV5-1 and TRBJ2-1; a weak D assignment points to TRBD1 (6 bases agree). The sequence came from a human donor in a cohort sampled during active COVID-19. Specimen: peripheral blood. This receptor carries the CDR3 CASSLQGVSEQFF. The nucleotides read TGCGCCAGCAGCTTACAGGGCGTAAGCGAGCAGTTCTTC. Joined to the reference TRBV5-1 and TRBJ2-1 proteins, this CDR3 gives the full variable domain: KAGVTQTPRYLIKTRGQQVTLSCSPISGHRSVSWYQQTPGQGLQFLFEYFSETQRNKGNFPGRFSGRQFSNSRSEMNVSTLELGDSALYLCASSLQGVSEQFFGPGTRLTVL.